These 28 T cell receptor beta chains originate from one sample sequenced in a study of blood T cell repertoires in COVID-19 (dated by TCRdb to 2018 to 2020). The library was produced with the immunoSEQ multiplex PCR assay. TCRdb retrieved this table from immuneACCESS and kept in-frame rearrangements only. Not all clones are present; in checked studies, unresolved V genes account for under half, and no reason is known for the remainder. The sample table records hundreds of thousands of clones; roughly 80% of these occur just once. The ten largest account for over 4% of the sample. Material: PBMCs or T cells enriched from blood (not recorded which). The origin of the receptors is a man in his forties who had been exposed to COVID-19.

In its sample, this clone was seen a few times. The rearrangement links TRBV6-5 to TRBJ1-3, with D perhaps matching TRBD1 (6 bases). The CDR3 is made up of 15 amino acids. Trimming stripped 6 bases from V and 0 bases from J, with 12 bases between. CDR1 and CDR2 from the germline V gene are MNHEY and SVGAGI. The CDR3 region has the DNA TGTGCCAGCAGGAAACTGGACAGCTCTGGAAACACCATATATTTT. Translating gives CASRKLDSSGNTIYF.

This rearrangement joins TRBV7-8 to TRBJ2-1; possibly TRBD1 for D (6 bases). Looked up from germline, CDR1 is SGHVS and CDR2 is FQNEAQ. Trimming cost V 8 bases and J 9 bases, with 23 bases left between them. The length of the CDR3 is 15 residues. The CDR3 nucleotides are TGTGCCAGCCTCGGGCACAGGGTCTTTCTCAGTGAGCAGTTCTTC. Translation: CASLGHRVFLSEQFF.

The rearrangement joins TRBV5-5 to TRBJ2-3, with 7 bases that match TRBD1. This CDR3 contains 14 residues. From germline, CDR1 is SGHKS and CDR2 YYEKEE (reference sequence). V dropped 4 bases and J dropped 2; count of bases not matched to a gene: 4. This chain's CDR3 is CASSPQGITDTQYF. Written as DNA, the CDR3 is TGTGCCAGCAGCCCACAGGGGATCACAGATACGCAGTATTTT.

This sequence joins TRBV27 and TRBJ1-4; D might be TRBD1 (6 bases). Germline CDR1 MNHEY, CDR2 SMNVEV (reference sequence). Trimming cost V 1 base and J 7 bases, with 13 bases left between them. The CDR3 totals 15 residues. DNA for the CDR3: TGTGCCAGCAGTTTATTATACAGGGCTGGTGAAAAACTGTTTTTT. It yields the protein CASSLLYRAGEKLFF.

V gene TRBV30 combines with J gene TRBJ1-2; D is ambiguous. Germline assignment: CDR1 GTSNPN and CDR2 SVGIG (reference sequence). Trimming took off 0 bases at V and 6 bases at J, with 11 bases between the two ends. The CDR3 is made up of 13 amino acids. The CDR3 bases are TGTGCCTGGAGTGTACTCCGGGAGAATGGCTACACCTTC. Its translation is CAWSVLRENGYTF.

Turning to this clone: This sample also contains other DNA sequences that code for the same CDR3. The gene calls are TRBV12-3 or TRBV12-4 and TRBJ1-2; the D is unclear. V was shortened by 7 bases and J by 8 bases, with 11 bases between the two germline ends. The CDR3 has 11 amino acids. CDR3 loop: CASTASGGYTF. The CDR3 DNA is TGTGCCAGCACCGCTTCGGGAGGCTACACCTTC.

The J gene is TRBJ2-6, the V gene TRBV7-8; 10 bases line up with TRBD1. CDR1 is SGHVS and CDR2 is FQNEAQ in the germline V gene. V gave up 5 bases and J gave up 0 bases; unmatched junction bases: 13. CDR3 length: 20 amino acids. The CDR3 coding sequence is TGTGCCAGCAGCACACAAGGGGGACAGGGGACCTACTCTGGGGCCAACGTCCTGACTTTC. Translating gives CASSTQGGQGTYSGANVLTF.

V gene TRBV11-3 combines with J gene TRBJ2-5; a weak D match, TRBD1 (5 bases). CDR3 length equals 14 residues. CDR1 SGHNT and CDR2 YENEEA come from the germline V gene. V was clipped by 5 bases and J by 2 bases, with 12 bases between them. CDR3 loop: CASSTGHSQETQYF. The DNA of the CDR3 is TGTGCCAGCAGCACAGGACATTCACAAGAGACCCAGTACTTC.

The chain links TRBV5-4 to TRBJ2-3; the match to TRBD2 covers 8 bases. The CDR3 totals 16 residues. Looked up from germline, CDR1 is SGHNT and CDR2 is YYREEE (reference sequence). The V gene end was trimmed by 1 base and the J gene end by 4 bases; junction bases not matched to a gene: 8. CDR3 in amino acids: CASSLSGGEVADTQYF. DNA for the CDR3: TGTGCCAGCAGCTTGTCGGGAGGGGAGGTGGCAGATACGCAGTATTTT.

The chain links TRBV6-5 to TRBJ1-2; D is ambiguous. The germline V gene has CDR1 MNHEY and CDR2 SVGAGI. Between the trimmed V and J ends, which lost 0 bases and 8 bases, there was a span of 10 bases. The CDR3 consists of 13 residues. The CDR3 loop reads CASSYSPVGGYTF. The CDR3 coding sequence is TGTGCCAGCAGTTACTCCCCGGTCGGGGGCTACACCTTC.

The chain recombines TRBV20-1 with TRBJ2-1, with 8 bases lining up with TRBD2. This CDR3 is built from 15 residues. CDR1 is DFQATT, CDR2 SNEGSKA, per germline (reference sequence). The trim removed 3 bases at V and 1 base at J, leaving 5 bases unmatched. The CDR3 region has the DNA TGCAGTGCTAGTCGGCTAGCGGGTTCCTACAATGAGCAGTTCTTC. This gives the protein CSASRLAGSYNEQFF.

The CDR3 reads CAISEPPLAGPTDTQYF. CDR3 coding DNA: TGTGCCATCAGTGAACCACCCCTCGCGGGCCCCACAGATACGCAGTATTTT. This chain connects TRBV10-3 to TRBJ2-3; tentatively, D is TRBD2 (5 bases). Looked up from germline, CDR1 is ENHRY and CDR2 is SYGVKD. CDR3 length: 17 residues. The V and J ends lost 3 bases and 2 bases respectively, with 18 bases between them.

The gene calls are TRBV12-3 or TRBV12-4 and TRBJ2-5; the match to TRBD1 covers 10 bases. The CDR3 runs 13 residues. Trimming cost V 6 bases and J 7 bases; bases outside gene matches: 5. In DNA, the CDR3 is TGTGCCAGCAGATGGACAGGGGGTGGGACCCAGTACTTC. It translates to CASRWTGGGTQYF.

The chain joins TRBV5-8 to TRBJ1-5, with D uncertain. Trimming left V 0 bases short and J 6 bases short, with 7 bases between. CDR1 and CDR2 from the germline V gene are SGHTS and YDEGEE. The CDR3 loop spans 13 amino acids. CDR3 sequence reads: CASSLAVFQPQHF. The CDR3 DNA sequence: TGTGCCAGCAGCTTGGCGGTGTTTCAGCCCCAGCATTTT.

The chain uses TRBV4-1 and TRBJ2-3; 7 positions match TRBD1. The CDR3 contains 14 residues. Trimming cost V 3 bases and J 7 bases; bases outside gene matches: 7. Germline V gene sequence: CDR1 MGHRA, CDR2 YSYEKL. The CDR3: CASSHRQGHYTQYF. DNA of the CDR3: TGCGCCAGCAGCCACCGACAGGGCCATTATACGCAGTATTTT.

CDR3 in amino acids: CSVDLHGGAFF. CDR3 in DNA: TGCAGCGTAGACCTACATGGCGGAGCTTTCTTT. The chain is built from TRBV29-1 and TRBJ1-1, with D unresolved. CDR3 length equals 11 residues. The V gene's germline CDR1 is SQVTM and CDR2 ANQGSEA. Trimming took off 6 bases at V and 10 bases at J, with 15 bases between the two ends.

The rearrangement joins TRBV6-5 to TRBJ2-5; no firm D call. Germline V CDR1 and CDR2: MNHEY, SVGAGI. V was pared by 8 bases and J by 2 bases, with 12 bases between. The CDR3 is 13 amino acids. In DNA form, the CDR3 reads TGTGCCAGCGGAGAGACTCTTCAAGAGACCCAGTACTTC. This encodes CASGETLQETQYF.

The V call is TRBV7-3, the J call TRBJ2-3, with D possibly matching TRBD1 (5 bases). The CDR3 loop spans 16 amino acids. Germline CDR1 is SGHTA and CDR2 is FQGTGA. V was pared by 2 bases and J by 0 bases, with 12 bases between. The CDR3 sequence is CASSLFFQGSTDTQYF. CDR3 in DNA: TGTGCCAGCAGCTTATTTTTTCAGGGTAGCACAGATACGCAGTATTTT.

The chain is built from TRBV15 and TRBJ2-7, with TRBD1 matching over 7 bases. CDR3 length equals 15 residues. V dropped 0 bases and J dropped 6; count of bases not matched to a gene: 8. Germline CDR1 reads LNHNV; CDR2 reads YYDKDF (reference sequence). Here the CDR3 DNA reads TGTGCCACCAGCAGAGAGGGGACAGCCCGCTCCGAGCAGTACTTC. Translated: CATSREGTARSEQYF.

This chain links TRBV2 with TRBJ1-1; the D is unclear. This CDR3 region has 11 residues. V was shortened by 11 bases and J by 3 bases, with 10 bases between the two germline ends. From germline, CDR1 is SNHLY and CDR2 FYNNEI. CDR3 in amino acids: CALRSDTEAFF. The DNA for the CDR3 is TGTGCCCTCCGGTCGGACACTGAAGCTTTCTTT.

V is TRBV19 and J is TRBJ2-2; D not resolved. V lost 3 bases and J 3 bases, leaving 17 bases between the germline ends. In germline, CDR1 is LNHDA, CDR2 SQIVND (reference sequence). The CDR3 sequence is 17 residues long. CDR3 nucleotide sequence: TGTGCCAGTAGTATTTCGCCGGAGAGGTGGGACACCGGGGAGCTGTTTTTT. Protein: CASSISPERWDTGELFF.

This chain uses TRBV5-6 with TRBJ1-2; perhaps TRBD1 as D (6 bases). V lost 0 bases and J 4 bases, leaving 10 bases between the germline ends. Looked up from germline, CDR1 is SGHDT and CDR2 is YYEEEE. The CDR3 loop spans 14 amino acids. Here the CDR3 reads CASSLAGVSYGYTF. The DNA for the CDR3 is TGTGCCAGCAGCTTGGCAGGGGTGAGCTATGGCTACACCTTC.

CDR3 DNA sequence: TGTGCCAGCAGGACACCTTACTCTGGAAACACCATATATTTT. Encoded protein: CASRTPYSGNTIYF. The V and J genes are TRBV19 and TRBJ1-3; weak D call: TRBD1 (5 bases). Germline CDR1 reads LNHDA; CDR2 reads SQIVND (reference sequence). The CDR3 loop spans 14 amino acids. Trimming took 9 bases from V and 0 from J, leaving 12 bases between them.

The chain recombines TRBV11-2 with TRBJ2-2; TRBD2 matches at 8 bases. The CDR3 loop spans 14 amino acids. CDR1 SGHAT and CDR2 FQNNGV come from the germline V gene. Trimming took 6 bases from V and 5 from J; bases not matched to a gene: 5. The CDR3 nucleotides read TGTGCCAGCAGTCTAGCGGGCAGAACCGGGGAGCTGTTTTTT. This encodes CASSLAGRTGELFF.

The rearrangement joins TRBV7-6 to TRBJ2-1, with 10 bases lining up with TRBD2. The CDR3 is 18 residues long. From germline, CDR1 is SGHVS and CDR2 FNYEAQ. Losses at the gene ends were 5 bases for V and 7 bases for J; bases not matched to a gene: 17. This CDR3 reads CASSPYGVPSGRGNEQFF. The CDR3 region has the DNA TGTGCCAGCAGCCCATATGGGGTCCCTAGCGGGAGAGGTAATGAGCAGTTCTTC.

The chain recombines TRBV6-5 with TRBJ2-1; TRBD2 aligns across 13 bases. In germline, CDR1 is MNHEY, CDR2 SVGAGI. This CDR3 contains 13 residues. After removal of 8 bases from V and 9 bases from J, the junction contained 4 bases not matched to a gene. The CDR3 is CASGLAGAFEQFF. The CDR3 DNA follows: TGTGCCAGCGGACTAGCGGGAGCGTTTGAGCAGTTCTTC.

The rearrangement uses TRBV19 and TRBJ1-2; maybe TRBD1 (5 bases). V dropped 7 bases and J dropped 8 bases, with 23 bases sitting between them. Germline-derived CDR1 and CDR2 are LNHDA and SQIVND (reference sequence). There are 15 residues in the CDR3. The CDR3, as DNA: TGTGCCAGTACGGATTTAGGGGCCCGGGCCGGGGGCTACACCTTC. Its protein product is CASTDLGARAGGYTF.

This sequence joins TRBV19 and TRBJ1-5; TRBD1 matches at 7 bases. The CDR3 contains 16 residues. J was trimmed by 7 bases and V by 7 bases; bases with no gene match: 16. The germline V gene has CDR1 LNHDA and CDR2 SQIVND (reference sequence). In nucleotides, the CDR3 is TGTGCCAGTATTGAATATGGAAGGGGGCCGGGACAGCCCCAGCATTTT. Amino acids: CASIEYGRGPGQPQHF. Using reference TRBV19 and TRBJ1-5 for the parts outside the CDR3, the full variable domain is DGGITQSPKYLFRKEGQNVTLSCEQNLNHDAMYWYRQDPGQGLRLIYYSQIVNDFQKGDIAEGYSVSREKKESFPLTVTSAQKNPTAFYLCASIEYGRGPGQPQHFGDGTRLSIL.